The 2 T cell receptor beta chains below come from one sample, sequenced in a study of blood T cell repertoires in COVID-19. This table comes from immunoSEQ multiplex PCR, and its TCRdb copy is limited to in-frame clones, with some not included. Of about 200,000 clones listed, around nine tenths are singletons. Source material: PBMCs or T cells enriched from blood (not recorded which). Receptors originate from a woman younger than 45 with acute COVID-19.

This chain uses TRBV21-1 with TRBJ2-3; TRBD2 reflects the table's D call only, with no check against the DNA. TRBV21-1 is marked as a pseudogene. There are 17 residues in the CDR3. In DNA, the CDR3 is TGTGCCAGCACCGAAATTTTAGCGGGACTCGTCACAGATACGCAGTATTTT. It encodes CASTEILAGLVTDTQYF.

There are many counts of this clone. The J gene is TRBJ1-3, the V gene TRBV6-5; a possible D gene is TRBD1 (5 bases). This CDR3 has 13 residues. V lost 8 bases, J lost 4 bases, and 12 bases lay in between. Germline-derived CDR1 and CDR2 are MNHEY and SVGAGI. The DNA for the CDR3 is TGTGCCAGCCGCCACGGGGGAGGAAACACCATATATTTT. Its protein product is CASRHGGGNTIYF.